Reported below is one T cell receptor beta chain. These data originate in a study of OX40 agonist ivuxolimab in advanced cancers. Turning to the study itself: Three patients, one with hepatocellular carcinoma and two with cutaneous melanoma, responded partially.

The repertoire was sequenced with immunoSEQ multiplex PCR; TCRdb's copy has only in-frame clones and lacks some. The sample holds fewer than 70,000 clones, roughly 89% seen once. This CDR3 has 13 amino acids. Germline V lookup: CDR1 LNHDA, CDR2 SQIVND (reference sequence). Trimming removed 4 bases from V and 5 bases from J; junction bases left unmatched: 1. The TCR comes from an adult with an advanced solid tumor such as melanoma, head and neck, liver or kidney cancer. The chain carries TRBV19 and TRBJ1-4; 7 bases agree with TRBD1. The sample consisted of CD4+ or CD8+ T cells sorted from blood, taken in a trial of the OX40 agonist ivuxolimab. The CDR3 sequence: CASSTTGNEKLFF. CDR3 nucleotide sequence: TGTGCCAGTAGTACGACAGGGAATGAAAAACTGTTTTTT. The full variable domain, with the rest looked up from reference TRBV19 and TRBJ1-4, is DGGITQSPKYLFRKEGQNVTLSCEQNLNHDAMYWYRQDPGQGLRLIYYSQIVNDFQKGDIAEGYSVSREKKESFPLTVTSAQKNPTAFYLCASSTTGNEKLFFGSGTQLSVL.